This T cell receptor (beta chain) was identified in a study of memory CD4+ T cells and cytomegalovirus serostatus. The sort gate was single viable CD3+CD4+CD8-CD45RO+ cells for memory CD4+ T cells. This table comes from immunoSEQ multiplex PCR, and its TCRdb copy is limited to in-frame clones, with some not included. In the table there are some 95,000 clones, around 80% of which are singletons. V lost 5 bases and J lost 2, with 18 bases in between. Germline V lookup: CDR1 SGHVS, CDR2 FNYEAQ. This CDR3 is 16 amino acids long. Sequenced input: memory CD4+ T cells from blood. The chain is built from TRBV7-6 and TRBJ1-1; D possibly corresponds to TRBD1 (5 bases). The TCR comes from an adult in good health and CMV-seropositive. In DNA form, the CDR3 reads TGTGCCAGCAGCGAGCGGGTCCAGGGATTAAACACTGAAGCTTTCTTT. Its translation: CASSERVQGLNTEAFF.